Included here is one T cell receptor (beta chain) sequence, with context. Its ends do not fully match the called genes, so a read error is possible. The CDR3 has 14 amino acids. Germline CDR1 and CDR2: LGHDT and YNNKEL (reference sequence). Profiled with immunoSEQ multiplex PCR; TCRdb holds only in-frame clones, not every one. The sample carries 350,000 to 550,000 clones, roughly nine tenths recorded once. Study members were between about 18 and 90 years old and lived in 25 or so US regions. Cohort assignment relied on participant-reported clinical history. For recovered donors of Cohort 3, there were two negative PCRs, clearance, or symptom resolution. This sample was taken from a study of blood T cell repertoires in COVID-19. Study details: T cells, B-cell-depleted T cells, or PBMCs provided the cDNA or gDNA that served as material.

The V call is TRBV3-1 (or the pseudogene TRBV3-2), the J call TRBJ2-7; D is perhaps TRBD2 (5 bases). This receptor was obtained from a man under 40 who had recovered from COVID-19. Source material: PBMCs or T cells enriched from blood (not recorded which). The CDR3 spells CASSPLNSGRRASF. CDR3 DNA: TGTGCCAGCAGCCCATTAAATTCGGGGAGACGGGCTTCGTTC.